Described below is a single T cell receptor (beta chain) sequence and its context. What it binds is not known. The record originates from a study of beta chain features in type 1 diabetes. Study results and limitations: The VDJ junctions of type 1 diabetes patients carried fewer insertions and more deletions.

The sequenced template was cDNA made from the entire isolated RNA. Some 3.3 million reads was the average for naive, central memory and regulatory T cell samples. Sequenced by immunoSEQ multiplex PCR; TCRdb stores in-frame clones only, minus some. The data show hundreds of thousands of clones, 15% to 18% seen once. The single heparinised draw taken from each donor contained around 100 mL of blood on average. CD4+ naive, central memory, regulatory and stem cell-like memory cells were sorted via CD45RO/CCR7/CD25/CD127/CD95/CD27. Input material: naive CD4+ T cells from blood. This TCR derives from a man aged 18 to 30 in good health.

The CDR3 sequence is CASSPIGTAGRETQYF. CDR3 DNA sequence: TGTGCCAGCAGCCCTATTGGGACGGCCGGCCGGGAGACCCAGTACTTC. The genes are TRBV7-2 and TRBJ2-5; possibly TRBD1 or TRBD2 for D (5 bases each). CDR3 length equals 16 residues. Trimming cost V 5 bases and J 5 bases, with 21 bases left between them. Germline V gives CDR1 SGHTA, CDR2 FQGNSA.